These 4 T cell receptor beta chains came from one sample sequenced in a study of breast tumors, draining lymph nodes, adjacent tissues. TCRdb re-called the multiplex PCR reads with MiXCR, one entry per CDR3 protein. The profile shows over 60,000 distinct CDR3 sequences, roughly 40% of them singletons. Sequencing input: breast tumor tissue. The origin of the receptors is a female donor with breast cancer. Some clones in this sample may be carry-over from other donors' samples.

As concerns this clonotype: A much more abundant neighbour one base away suggests this may be a read error. The chain joins TRBV7-8 to TRBJ2-6; weak D call: TRBD1 (5 bases). Germline CDR1 is SGHVS and CDR2 is FQNEAQ. This CDR3 has 18 residues. CDR3 sequence (DNA): TGTGCCAGCAGCTTAGCGGGCATTGATCTAACTGGGGCCCACGTCCTGACTTTC. Its protein is CASSLAGIDLTGAHVLTF.

On this clonotype itself: The junction does not match germline at one end; this may be a read error. The chain joins TRBV20-1 to TRBJ2-7; D unresolved. Germline V lookup: CDR1 DFQATT, CDR2 SNEGSKA (reference sequence). This CDR3 comprises 14 residues. CDR3 sequence (DNA): TGCAGTGCCTCCCTGGGCCCCATCTCCTACGAGCGGTACTTC. This codes for CSASLGPISYERYF.

In the case of this clonotype: This likely comes from a read error, as the CDR3 has no conserved phenylalanine or tryptophan at its end. The chain employs TRBV7-9 and TRBJ2-2; 9 nucleotides line up with TRBD1. The last part of the DNA fits TRBJ1-1 better; the J call may be wrong. The CDR3 runs 14 residues. In germline, CDR1 is SEHNR, CDR2 FQNEAQ (reference sequence). CDR3 in DNA: TGTGCCAGCAGCAAGGGACAGGGGAACACTGAAGCTTTCCTT. Translating gives CASSKGQGNTEAFL.

Regarding this clonotype: The junction shows a germline mismatch at one end, possibly a read error. This chain joins TRBV19 and TRBJ1-4, with 8 bases identical to TRBD1. This CDR3 has 15 amino acids. From germline, CDR1 is LNHDA and CDR2 SQIVND (reference sequence). For the CDR3, the DNA is TGTGCCAGTAGTACAAGGACAGGGATTCGGGAAAAACTGCTTTTT. It encodes CASSTRTGIREKLLF. The whole variable domain, filled in from reference TRBV19 and TRBJ1-4, reads DGGITQSPKYLFRKEGQNVTLSCEQNLNHDAMYWYRQDPGQGLRLIYYSQIVNDFQKGDIAEGYSVSREKKESFPLTVTSAQKNPTAFYLCASSTRTGIREKLLFGSGTQLSVL.